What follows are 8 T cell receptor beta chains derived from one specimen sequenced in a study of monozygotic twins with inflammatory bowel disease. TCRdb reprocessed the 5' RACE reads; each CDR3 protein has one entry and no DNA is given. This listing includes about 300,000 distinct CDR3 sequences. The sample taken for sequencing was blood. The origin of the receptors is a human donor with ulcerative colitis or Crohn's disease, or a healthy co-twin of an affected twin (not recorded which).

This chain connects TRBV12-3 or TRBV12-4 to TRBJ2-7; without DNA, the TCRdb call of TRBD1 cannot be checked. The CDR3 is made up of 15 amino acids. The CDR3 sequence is CASSLAHGTGAEQYF.

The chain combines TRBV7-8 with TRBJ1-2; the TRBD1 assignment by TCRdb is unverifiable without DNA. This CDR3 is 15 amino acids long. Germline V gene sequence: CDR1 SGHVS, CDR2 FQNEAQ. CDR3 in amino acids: CASSRSGTGNYGYTF.

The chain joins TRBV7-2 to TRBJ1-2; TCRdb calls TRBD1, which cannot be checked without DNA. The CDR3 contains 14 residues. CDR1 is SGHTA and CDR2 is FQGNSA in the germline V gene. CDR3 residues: CASSPGGGLSGYTF.

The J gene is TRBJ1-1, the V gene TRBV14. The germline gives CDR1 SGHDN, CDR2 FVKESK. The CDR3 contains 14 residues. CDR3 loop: CASSLDTVNTEAFF.

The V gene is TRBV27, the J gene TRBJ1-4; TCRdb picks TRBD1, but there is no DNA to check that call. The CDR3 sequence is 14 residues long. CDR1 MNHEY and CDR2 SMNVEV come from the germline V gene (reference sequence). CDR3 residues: CASKLSQGGEKLFF.

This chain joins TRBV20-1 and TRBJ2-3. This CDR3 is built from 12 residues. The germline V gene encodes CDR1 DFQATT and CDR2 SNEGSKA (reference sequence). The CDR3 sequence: CSAGLAADTQYF.

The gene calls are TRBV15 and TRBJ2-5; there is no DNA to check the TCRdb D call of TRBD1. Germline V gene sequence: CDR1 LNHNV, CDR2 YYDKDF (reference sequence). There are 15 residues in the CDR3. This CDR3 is CATSRDPTGTETQYF.

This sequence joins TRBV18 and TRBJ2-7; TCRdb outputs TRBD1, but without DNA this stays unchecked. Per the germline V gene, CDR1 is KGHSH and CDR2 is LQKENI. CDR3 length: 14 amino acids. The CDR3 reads CASSRTGGFDEQYF.